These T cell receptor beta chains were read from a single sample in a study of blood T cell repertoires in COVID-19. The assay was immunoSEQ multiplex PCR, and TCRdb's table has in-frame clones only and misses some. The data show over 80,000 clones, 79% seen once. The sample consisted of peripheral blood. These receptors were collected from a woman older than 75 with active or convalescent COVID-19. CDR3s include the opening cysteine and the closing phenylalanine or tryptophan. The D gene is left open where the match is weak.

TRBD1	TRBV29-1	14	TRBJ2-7	CSVGDGQGAIEQYF	TGCAGCGTTGGGGACGGACAGGGGGCTATCGAGCAGTACTTC
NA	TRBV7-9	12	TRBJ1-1	CASSFNRVEAFF	TGTGCCAGCAGCTTCAATAGAGTTGAAGCTTTCTTT
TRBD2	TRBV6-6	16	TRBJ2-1	CASSSQLASSYNEQFF	TGTGCCAGCAGTTCTCAACTAGCGAGCTCCTACAATGAGCAGTTCTTC
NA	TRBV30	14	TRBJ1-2	CAWTRTGKNYGYTF	TGTGCCTGGACCCGAACAGGGAAGAACTATGGCTACACCTTC
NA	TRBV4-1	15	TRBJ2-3	CASSQGEVSTDTQYF	TGCGCCAGCAGCCAAGGGGAGGTTAGCACAGATACGCAGTATTTT
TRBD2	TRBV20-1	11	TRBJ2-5	CSAEREETQYF	TGCAGTGCTGAGCGGGAGGAGACCCAGTACTTC
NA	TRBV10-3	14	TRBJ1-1	CAITEGGIYTEAFF	TGTGCCATCACCGAGGGGGGGATTTACACTGAAGCTTTCTTT
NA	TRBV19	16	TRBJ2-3	CASSELDHFPTDTQYF	TGTGCCAGTAGTGAACTAGACCATTTCCCCACAGATACGCAGTATTTT
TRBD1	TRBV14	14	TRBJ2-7	CASSRGQGGYEQYF	TGTGCCAGCAGCCGAGGACAGGGTGGGTACGAGCAGTACTTC
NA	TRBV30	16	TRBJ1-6	CAWNWAGPVNNSPLHF	TGTGCCTGGAATTGGGCAGGGCCGGTTAATAATTCACCCCTCCACTTT
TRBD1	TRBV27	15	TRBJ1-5	CASSLTQGKDQPQHF	TGTGCCAGCAGCCTAACACAGGGGAAGGATCAGCCCCAGCATTTT
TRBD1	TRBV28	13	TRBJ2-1	CAGGTGGFNEQFF	TGTGCCGGCGGGACAGGGGGCTTCAATGAGCAGTTCTTC
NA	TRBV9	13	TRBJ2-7	CASSPTESRRQYF	TGTGCCAGCAGCCCGACAGAAAGTCGCCGGCAGTACTTC
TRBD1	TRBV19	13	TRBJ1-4	CATKQGTNEKLFF	TGTGCCACGAAACAGGGGACTAATGAAAAACTGTTTTTT
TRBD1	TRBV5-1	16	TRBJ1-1	CASSSRDRGISTEAFF	TGCGCCAGCAGCAGCCGGGACAGGGGAATTAGCACTGAAGCTTTCTTT
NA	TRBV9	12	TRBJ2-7	CASSAGTNEQYF	TGTGCCAGCAGCGCGGGGACAAACGAGCAGTACTTC
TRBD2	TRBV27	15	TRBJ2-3	CASSGREVSTDTQYF	TGTGCCAGCAGTGGGAGGGAGGTTAGCACAGATACGCAGTATTTT